These 16 T cell receptor beta chains were all obtained from the same sample, sequenced in a study of cytomegalovirus exposure and HLA in healthy donors (dated by TCRdb to the late 2010s). To prepare the library, the immunoSEQ multiplex PCR assay was applied. For the multiplex PCR, a mixture combining 60 forward primers for TCR Vbeta segments and 13 reverse primers for TCR Jbeta segments was used. This immuneACCESS table, as held by TCRdb, lists in-frame sequences with V and J called but not all clones. Of the missing ones, under half trace to an unresolved V gene in checked studies; the others have no known cause. In this sample the table shows some 90,000 clones, around four fifths of which occur a single time. About 2.5% of the sample is held by the ten biggest clonotypes. Input material: PBMCs. These receptors all come from a man under 40 in good health and CMV-seronegative.

The chain joins TRBV25-1 to TRBJ2-1; 8 positions match TRBD2. CDR3 length: 14 residues. V lost 5 bases, J lost 0 bases, and 0 bases stayed unmatched. Germline lookup yields CDR1 MGHDK and CDR2 SYGVNS. CDR3 sequence reads: CASSSGGSYNEQFF. The CDR3 nucleotides read TGTGCCAGCAGTAGCGGGGGCTCCTACAATGAGCAGTTCTTC. The complete variable domain, with remaining parts taken from reference TRBV25-1 and TRBJ2-1, reads EADIYQTPRYLVIGTGKKITLECSQTMGHDKMYWYQQDPGMELHLIHYSYGVNSTEKGDLSSESTVSRIRTEHFPLTLESARPSHTSQYLCASSSGGSYNEQFFGPGTRLTVL.

The J gene is TRBJ1-5, the V gene TRBV30; 11 nucleotides agree with TRBD1. Trimming took 0 bases from V and 6 from J; bases not matched to a gene: 4. This CDR3 comprises 15 residues. Germline V gives CDR1 GTSNPN, CDR2 SVGIG (reference sequence). The CDR3 sequence: CAWSVRTGGGQPQHF. The CDR3 DNA follows: TGTGCCTGGAGTGTAAGGACAGGGGGCGGTCAGCCCCAGCATTTT.

The chain links TRBV2 to TRBJ2-5; possible D gene TRBD2, 7 bases. The V end lost 2 bases, the J end lost 8 bases, and 18 bases lay between the germline ends. Germline lookup yields CDR1 SNHLY and CDR2 FYNNEI. There are 15 residues in the CDR3. The chain's CDR3 is CASSETLAGAKTQYF. CDR3 bases: TGTGCCAGCAGTGAAACCTTGGCGGGGGCGAAAACCCAGTACTTC. The complete variable domain, with remaining parts taken from reference TRBV2 and TRBJ2-5, reads EPEVTQTPSHQVTQMGQEVILRCVPISNHLYFYWYRQILGQKVEFLVSFYNNEISEKSEIFDDQFSVERPDGSNFTLKIRSTKLEDSAMYFCASSETLAGAKTQYFGPGTRLLVL.

The gene calls are TRBV15 and TRBJ1-2; weak D call: TRBD1 (6 bases). Germline CDR1 reads LNHNV; CDR2 reads YYDKDF (reference sequence). Trimming shortened V by 6 bases and J by 4 bases, and 12 bases separated the two germline ends. The CDR3 covers 13 residues. This CDR3 reads CATSTGQPYGYTF. The DNA for the CDR3 is TGTGCCACCAGTACCGGACAGCCCTATGGCTACACCTTC.

The chain has TRBV5-1 and TRBJ1-1; D is undetermined. Trimming shortened V by 5 bases and J by 1 base, and 15 bases separated the two germline ends. This CDR3 has 15 residues. Per germline, CDR1 SGHRS and CDR2 YFSETQ. Here the CDR3 DNA reads TGCGCCAGCAGGGCCCCAGTTGCGGAGAACACTGAAGCTTTCTTT. Protein product: CASRAPVAENTEAFF.

This clone appeared a few times. The junction differs from germline at one of its ends, possibly a read error. This sequence joins TRBV19 and TRBJ1-3, with TRBD1 as a possible D gene (6 bases). Germline CDR1 LNHDA, CDR2 SQIVND (reference sequence). This CDR3 has 16 residues. CDR3 in DNA: TGTGCCAGTACCCAGTTGAGCGACAGGTACGTTGACAGTGTGGATTTT. It yields the protein CASTQLSDRYVDSVDF.

This chain uses TRBV7-2 with TRBJ1-6, with 9 nucleotides matching TRBD1. Germline CDR1 and CDR2: SGHTA and FQGNSA. CDR3 length: 16 residues. J was trimmed by 10 bases and V by 6 bases; bases with no gene match: 13. CDR3 residues: CASREGTGRKGSPLHF. CDR3 sequence (DNA): TGTGCCAGCAGGGAGGGGACAGGGAGGAAGGGATCACCCCTCCACTTT.

The rearrangement links TRBV19 to TRBJ2-5, with TRBD1 matching 7 bases. The V gene end was trimmed by 3 bases and the J gene end by 5 bases; junction bases not matched to a gene: 6. CDR3 length equals 14 residues. Germline loops: CDR1 LNHDA, CDR2 SQIVND (reference sequence). The CDR3 sequence: CASSMGQGEETQYF. DNA for the CDR3: TGTGCCAGTAGTATGGGGCAGGGGGAGGAGACCCAGTACTTC.

The V and J genes are TRBV11-2 and TRBJ1-5; D gene uncertain. The CDR3 runs 15 residues. CDR1 SGHAT and CDR2 FQNNGV come from the germline V gene. Trimming cost V 5 bases and J 1 base, with 12 bases left between them. CDR3 in DNA: TGTGCCAGCAGCCCAGACGCACTAAGCAATCAGCCCCAGCATTTT. It yields the protein CASSPDALSNQPQHF.

Comments on this clone: The CDR3 end shows no conserved phenylalanine or tryptophan, and so a read error is likely. The chain links TRBV25-1 to TRBJ2-3; D is ambiguous. Trimming removed 3 bases at V and 1 base at J, with 8 bases between. CDR3 size: 14 residues. CDR1 and CDR2 (germline): MGHDK, SYGVNS. The CDR3 protein is CASSEATGTDTQYV. The DNA of the CDR3 is TGTGCCAGCAGTGAGGCCACTGGCACAGATACGCAGTATGTT.

The chain couples TRBV29-1 to TRBJ2-7; 7 bases are shared with TRBD1. V was pared by 3 bases and J by 5 bases, with 7 bases of the junction left unmatched. Per germline, CDR1 SQVTM and CDR2 ANQGSEA. The CDR3 sequence is 13 residues long. The CDR3 DNA reads as TGCAGCGTTGACGAGACAGGGCTCCACGAGCAGTACTTC. Protein product: CSVDETGLHEQYF.

Only one count was recorded for this clone. The chain carries TRBV7-3 and TRBJ2-3; D call uncertain. The germline V and J ends were trimmed by 1 base and 4 bases, with 3 bases remaining between them. CDR1 SGHTA and CDR2 FQGTGA come from the germline V gene. CDR3 length: 12 residues. As DNA, the CDR3 is TGTGCCAGCAGCTTAATATCAGATACGCAGTATTTT. Amino acid sequence: CASSLISDTQYF.

About this clone: The junction does not match germline at one end; this may be a read error. The rearrangement links TRBV7-9 to TRBJ1-1; D uncertain. Germline CDR1 SEHNR, CDR2 FQNEAQ (reference sequence). The CDR3 runs to 15 residues. CDR3 amino acids: CASSLKMALNTEAFF. CDR3 in DNA: TGTGCCAGCAGCTTAAAGATGGCTTTGAATACTGAAGCTTTCTTT.

This clone was counted between two and nine times. The V call is TRBV7-9, the J call TRBJ1-4; 8 nucleotides align to TRBD1. V dropped 4 bases and J dropped 4; count of bases not matched to a gene: 14. Germline V gene sequence: CDR1 SEHNR, CDR2 FQNEAQ (reference sequence). The CDR3 extends over 18 amino acids. DNA for the CDR3: TGTGCCAGCAGCTCAGCGTTCGGGACAGGCGATCGTAATGAAAAACTGTTTTTT. Its translation: CASSSAFGTGDRNEKLFF.

V usage is TRBV7-2 and J usage is TRBJ1-1; D not resolved. Trimming took 1 base from V and 4 from J, leaving 13 bases between them. CDR1 is SGHTA, CDR2 FQGNSA, per germline. This CDR3 comprises 15 residues. The chain's CDR3 is CASSLVIGETTEAFF. The DNA of the CDR3 is TGTGCCAGCAGCTTAGTAATTGGGGAGACCACTGAAGCTTTCTTT.

The V and J genes are TRBV7-9 and TRBJ2-5; 8 positions agree with TRBD1. The V and J ends lost 4 bases and 4 bases, in that order; junction bases with no gene match: 8. Per germline, CDR1 SEHNR and CDR2 FQNEAQ (reference sequence). The CDR3 sequence is 15 residues long. The CDR3: CASSSTGEDRETQYF. In DNA, the CDR3 is TGTGCCAGCAGCTCGACAGGGGAAGATAGAGAGACCCAGTACTTC.